The 23 T cell receptor beta chains given below trace back to one sample, sequenced in a study of blood T cell repertoires in COVID-19. Some clones are missing from TCRdb's copy, which holds only in-frame ones; the method was immunoSEQ multiplex PCR. Of about 170,000 clones listed, less than 90% are singletons. Material for sequencing was PBMCs or T cells enriched from blood (not recorded which). These receptors originate from a woman between 50 and 59 years old who had recovered from COVID-19.

The V and J genes are TRBV19 and TRBJ1-5; no clear D gene. Per germline, CDR1 LNHDA and CDR2 SQIVND (reference sequence). This CDR3 contains 15 residues. V lost 7 bases and J lost 1, with 14 bases in between. The CDR3 spells CASNHRSGSNQPQHF. The CDR3 bases are TGTGCCAGTAACCATCGATCGGGGAGCAATCAGCCCCAGCATTTT.

This sequence joins TRBV14 and TRBJ2-6; D remains ambiguous. V lost 4 bases, J lost 0 bases, and 4 bases lay in between. The CDR3 is 14 residues long. Per the germline V gene, CDR1 is SGHDN and CDR2 is FVKESK. The CDR3 coding sequence is TGTGCCAGCAGCCCACTCTCTGGGGCCAACGTCCTGACTTTC. Translation: CASSPLSGANVLTF.

In this sample, this clone turned up a few times. The chain uses TRBV24-1 and TRBJ1-2; unclear D gene. The CDR3 spans 13 residues. V lost 4 bases, J lost 5 bases, and 10 bases lay in between. Germline CDR1 KGHDR, CDR2 SFDVKD. As DNA, the CDR3 is TGTGCCACCAGTGAGGGAGAAGAGTATGGCTACACCTTC. It is translated as CATSEGEEYGYTF.

This clone occurred once. The chain joins TRBV3-1 (or the pseudogene TRBV3-2) to TRBJ1-1; D gene unclear. Germline V gene sequence: CDR1 LGHDT, CDR2 YNNKEL (reference sequence). The CDR3 covers 12 residues. With 8 bases removed from V and 0 bases from J, the gap between germline ends came to 7 bases. The CDR3 protein is CASYGMNTEAFF. The CDR3 nucleotides are TGTGCCAGCTATGGCATGAACACTGAAGCTTTCTTT.

The V gene is TRBV27, the J gene TRBJ1-1; D is possibly TRBD1 (5 bases). The CDR3 covers 12 residues. Germline V CDR1 and CDR2: MNHEY, SMNVEV (reference sequence). V lost 8 bases, J lost 3 bases, and 10 bases lay in between. The CDR3 here is CASGSRDTEAFF. The CDR3 coding sequence is TGTGCCAGCGGGTCCAGGGACACTGAAGCTTTCTTT.

V gene TRBV3-1 (or the pseudogene TRBV3-2) combines with J gene TRBJ2-7, with TRBD2 identical over 7 bases. Germline CDR1 reads LGHDT; CDR2 reads YNNKEL (reference sequence). The CDR3 contains 13 residues. V was pared by 1 base and J by 6 bases, with 3 bases of the junction left unmatched. The CDR3: CASSQGWGGEQYV. In DNA form, the CDR3 reads TGTGCCAGCAGCCAAGGCTGGGGGGGCGAGCAGTACGTC.

This clone showed up just a few times. A much larger clone is a single base away; this may be a read error. The chain uses TRBV6-1 and TRBJ1-5; D gene unclear. Germline V gene sequence: CDR1 MNHNS, CDR2 SASEGT. The CDR3 extends over 13 amino acids. Trimming pared 2 bases from V and 2 bases from J, leaving 4 bases between. CDR3 sequence reads: CASSEQGNQPQHF. CDR3 nucleotide sequence: TGTGCCAGCAGTGAACAGGGCAATCAGCCCCAGCATTTT.

The chain uses TRBV6-1 and TRBJ2-5; no reliable D call. V shed 2 bases and J shed 2 bases, with 12 bases lying between them. The CDR3 contains 15 residues. Germline values: CDR1 MNHNS, CDR2 SASEGT. CDR3 sequence (DNA): TGTGCCAGCAGTGAACTAGACCGACCTCAAGAGACCCAGTACTTC. The encoded protein is CASSELDRPQETQYF.

The chain recombines TRBV5-4 with TRBJ2-5; weak D call: TRBD2 (6 bases). The V gene's germline CDR1 is SGHNT and CDR2 YYREEE (reference sequence). V was cut by 2 bases and J by 4 bases, with 15 bases left in between. This CDR3 has 15 amino acids. Here the CDR3 DNA reads TGTGCCAGCAGCTTTCGACTAGAAAGGGGAGAGACCCAGTACTTC. Translated: CASSFRLERGETQYF.

This sequence joins TRBV28 and TRBJ1-1; the D gene is possibly TRBD1 (5 bases). CDR3 length: 14 residues. Trimming pared 6 bases from V and 0 bases from J, leaving 11 bases between. The germline CDR1 and CDR2 sequences are MDHEN and SYDVKM. CDR3 region: CASRWDFMNTEAFF. In nucleotides, the CDR3 is TGTGCCAGCAGATGGGACTTCATGAACACTGAAGCTTTCTTT.

This chain uses TRBV5-1 with TRBJ2-5; 9 nucleotides line up with TRBD1. The ends lost 4 bases at V and 4 bases at J; junction bases unmatched: 14. The CDR3 spans 17 residues. Germline-derived CDR1 and CDR2 are SGHRS and YFSETQ. CDR3 nucleotides: TGCGCCAGCAGCCTGCTCCCCACAGGGGGCGCCTCAGAGACCCAGTACTTC. It specifies CASSLLPTGGASETQYF.

The chain links TRBV23-1 to TRBJ2-3, with D possibly matching TRBD2 (5 bases). TRBV23-1 belongs to the ORF category, with a function that is uncertain. CDR3 length: 12 residues. The CDR3 is CGKGAITDTQYF. The CDR3 coding sequence is TGCGGAAAGGGAGCTATCACAGATACGCAGTATTTT.

The chain employs TRBV7-9 and TRBJ2-7; TRBD1 agrees at 9 bases. The CDR3 covers 16 residues. J lost 5 bases, V lost 0 bases, and 8 bases had no gene match. CDR1 is SEHNR and CDR2 is FQNEAQ in the germline V gene (reference sequence). The CDR3 is CASSLAGGQGPHEQYV. DNA for the CDR3: TGTGCCAGCAGCTTAGCGGGGGGACAGGGTCCCCACGAGCAGTACGTC.

The rearrangement joins TRBV10-3 to TRBJ1-5; D uncertain. In germline, CDR1 is ENHRY, CDR2 SYGVKD. Trimming stripped 2 bases from V and 4 bases from J, with 6 bases between. The CDR3 is 13 residues long. CDR3 DNA: TGTGCCATCAGTGAGACAAGAAATCAGCCCCAGCATTTT. As protein: CAISETRNQPQHF.

The CDR3 protein is CASSLTGTVPEKLFF. The CDR3 nucleotides read TGTGCCAGCAGCTTAACCGGGACAGTCCCTGAAAAACTGTTTTTT. The V gene is TRBV7-2, the J gene TRBJ1-4; 7 positions agree with TRBD1. Germline CDR1 reads SGHTA; CDR2 reads FQGNSA. J was trimmed by 7 bases and V by 2 bases; bases with no gene match: 7. This CDR3 has 15 amino acids.

This rearrangement joins TRBV11-2 to TRBJ2-7, with D maybe TRBD1 (5 bases). With 5 bases removed from V and 5 bases from J, the gap between germline ends came to 10 bases. Germline-derived CDR1 and CDR2 are SGHAT and FQNNGV. The CDR3 has 12 residues. The CDR3 region has the DNA TGTGCCAGCAGCACTACAGGCCACGAGCAGTACGTC. The encoded protein is CASSTTGHEQYV.

This clone has more than one count but fewer than ten. The chain links TRBV27 to TRBJ1-4; weak D call: TRBD1 (6 bases). The CDR3 loop spans 15 amino acids. Germline assignment: CDR1 MNHEY and CDR2 SMNVEV (reference sequence). V was cut by 6 bases and J by 6 bases, with 17 bases left in between. The CDR3 DNA reads TGTGCCAGCAGAAAAACAGGGCTGGGGTATGAAAAACTGTTTTTT. This translates into CASRKTGLGYEKLFF.

The chain has TRBV19 and TRBJ2-3, with D possibly matching TRBD2 (6 bases). The CDR3 loop spans 13 amino acids. From germline, CDR1 is LNHDA and CDR2 SQIVND (reference sequence). The ends were cut back, 9 bases at V and 2 bases at J, with 12 bases in the middle. CDR3 DNA sequence: TGTGCCAGCAGTTGGACTACCACAGATACGCAGTATTTT. This translates into CASSWTTTDTQYF. The full variable domain, its missing parts supplied by reference TRBV19 and TRBJ2-3, is DGGITQSPKYLFRKEGQNVTLSCEQNLNHDAMYWYRQDPGQGLRLIYYSQIVNDFQKGDIAEGYSVSREKKESFPLTVTSAQKNPTAFYLCASSWTTTDTQYFGPGTRLTVL.

The chain recombines TRBV2 with TRBJ2-7; 9 positions match TRBD2. CDR1 and CDR2 (germline): SNHLY, FYNNEI. V trimming: 8 bases; J trimming: 4 bases; junction bases outside the gene matches: 9. The CDR3 spans 14 residues. CDR3 bases: TGTGCCAGCTACTCGGGGCTAGCGGGATACGAGCAGTACGTC. Encoded protein: CASYSGLAGYEQYV.

V usage is TRBV7-9 and J usage is TRBJ1-6; TRBD1 is a possible D gene (6 bases). V was cut by 5 bases and J by 12 bases, with 14 bases left in between. This CDR3 region has 13 residues. Germline V CDR1 and CDR2: SEHNR, FQNEAQ (reference sequence). CDR3 sequence reads: CASSQGGGRPLHF. Here the CDR3 DNA reads TGTGCCAGCAGCCAAGGGGGGGGCAGACCCCTCCACTTT.

The chain links TRBV30 to TRBJ2-5; possible D gene TRBD2, 5 bases. V was trimmed by 0 bases and J by 5 bases, leaving 16 bases between them. This CDR3 is built from 15 residues. Germline CDR1 GTSNPN, CDR2 SVGIG (reference sequence). In DNA form, the CDR3 reads TGTGCCTGGAGTGTACTGATGGCGGGTGGGGAGACCCAGTACTTC. Translation gives CAWSVLMAGGETQYF.

The chain links TRBV27 to TRBJ2-3; 8 bases fit TRBD1. There are 18 residues in the CDR3. After removal of 3 bases from V and 5 bases from J, the junction contained 16 bases not matched to a gene. Germline V CDR1 and CDR2: MNHEY, SMNVEV (reference sequence). The CDR3 DNA reads as TGTGCCAGCAGTTTGTCCCCACCGGGACAGGCCCCGGGAGATACGCAGTATTTT. Encoded protein: CASSLSPPGQAPGDTQYF.

The chain combines TRBV4-1 with TRBJ2-7; TRBD1 matches at 10 bases. J was trimmed by 5 bases and V by 4 bases; bases with no gene match: 5. Germline V CDR1 and CDR2: MGHRA, YSYEKL. The CDR3 runs 14 residues. The chain's CDR3 is CASSLPGTGDEQYV. CDR3 bases: TGCGCCAGCAGCCTTCCGGGGACAGGGGACGAGCAGTACGTC.